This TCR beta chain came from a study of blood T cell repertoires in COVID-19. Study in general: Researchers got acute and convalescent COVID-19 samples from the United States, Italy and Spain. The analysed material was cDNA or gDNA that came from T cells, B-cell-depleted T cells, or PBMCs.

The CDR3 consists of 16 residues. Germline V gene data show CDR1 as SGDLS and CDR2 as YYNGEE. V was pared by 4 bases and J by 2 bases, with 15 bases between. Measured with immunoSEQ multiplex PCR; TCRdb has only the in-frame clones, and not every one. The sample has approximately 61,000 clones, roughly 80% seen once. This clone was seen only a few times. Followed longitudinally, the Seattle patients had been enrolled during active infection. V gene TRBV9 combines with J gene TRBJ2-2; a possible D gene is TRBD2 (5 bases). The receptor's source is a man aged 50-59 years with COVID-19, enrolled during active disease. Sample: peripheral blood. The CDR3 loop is CASSPRQEANTGELFF. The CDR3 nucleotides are TGTGCCAGCAGCCCGAGGCAGGAGGCAAACACCGGGGAGCTGTTTTTT.